Below are 20 T cell receptor beta chains sequenced from a single sample in a study of patients and donors after allogeneic stem cell transplantation. TCRdb ran MiXCR on the RT-PCR reads and lists one entry per CDR3 protein. Of roughly 200,000 distinct CDR3 sequences in the sample, around 41% were seen once. Sample: blood, either unsorted or a sorted T cell fraction (not recorded which). Every receptor here comes from a human donor who was either an allogeneic HSCT recipient or a stem cell or donor lymphocyte infusion donor (not recorded which). It is not recorded whose cells these are; they may come from a transplant donor.

This clonotype was picked up many times. This rearrangement joins TRBV5-1 to TRBJ2-7, with D unclear. V lost 0 bases and J lost 2, with 9 bases in between. The CDR3 is 14 amino acids. Germline V gene lookup returns CDR1 SGHRS and CDR2 YFSETQ. Here the CDR3 reads CASSLAQQAYEQYF. The CDR3 DNA reads TGCGCCAGCAGCTTGGCACAGCAAGCCTACGAGCAGTACTTC.

This clonotype was counted between two and nine times. This chain connects TRBV7-9 to TRBJ2-3; the match to TRBD2 covers 13 bases. Unmatched junction bases numbered 6, after V lost 5 bases and J lost 1 base. Germline CDR1 SEHNR, CDR2 FQNEAQ (reference sequence). The CDR3 covers 17 residues. CDR3 protein: CASSQGLAGARTDTQYF. CDR3 nucleotide sequence: TGTGCCAGCAGCCAAGGACTAGCGGGGGCCCGCACAGATACGCAGTATTTT.

The V call is TRBV5-6, the J call TRBJ2-5; possible D gene TRBD1, 5 bases. Germline V gene sequence: CDR1 SGHDT, CDR2 YYEEEE. The V gene lost 3 bases and the J gene lost 2 bases, with 14 bases spanning the gap. The CDR3 has 15 residues. This CDR3 is CASSSYLGAQETQYF. Written as DNA, the CDR3 is TGTGCCAGCAGCTCCTATCTAGGGGCGCAAGAGACCCAGTACTTC.

The V and J genes are TRBV24-1 and TRBJ2-2; D perhaps matches TRBD1 (5 bases). This CDR3 comprises 16 residues. V was cut by 5 bases and J by 4 bases, with 16 bases left in between. Per the germline V gene, CDR1 is KGHDR and CDR2 is SFDVKD. DNA for the CDR3: TGTGCCACCAGTGGGATTGGGCAGGGCCTCACCGGGGAGCTGTTTTTT. Encoded protein: CATSGIGQGLTGELFF.

The CDR3 sequence: CASSPASRGKSNQPQHF. The CDR3 nucleotides read TGCGCCAGCAGCCCAGCCTCACGGGGGAAGAGCAATCAGCCCCAGCATTTT. The V gene is TRBV5-1, the J gene TRBJ1-5; perhaps TRBD1 as D (5 bases). The CDR3 runs 17 residues. Trimming removed 4 bases from V and 1 base from J, with 18 bases in between. Germline assignment: CDR1 SGHRS and CDR2 YFSETQ. The whole variable domain, filled in from reference TRBV5-1 and TRBJ1-5, reads KAGVTQTPRYLIKTRGQQVTLSCSPISGHRSVSWYQQTPGQGLQFLFEYFSETQRNKGNFPGRFSGRQFSNSRSEMNVSTLELGDSALYLCASSPASRGKSNQPQHFGDGTRLSIL.

The rearrangement links TRBV29-1 to TRBJ1-5; D uncertain. The CDR3 extends over 12 amino acids. With 6 bases removed from V and 6 bases from J, the gap between germline ends came to 12 bases. CDR1 SQVTM and CDR2 ANQGSEA come from the germline V gene. As DNA, the CDR3 is TGCAGCGTGGGCAGTTCGGGTCAGCCCCAGCATTTT. Its protein product is CSVGSSGQPQHF.

Only a few counts were recorded for this clonotype. CDR3 sequence: CASSPWGDSTVNEQFF. The CDR3 DNA reads as TGCGCCAGCAGCCCCTGGGGGGACAGCACCGTTAATGAGCAGTTCTTC. The chain has TRBV4-3 and TRBJ2-1; tentatively, D is TRBD1 (7 bases). Germline CDR1 LGHNA, CDR2 YSLEER. There are 16 residues in the CDR3. V was shortened by 4 bases and J by 7 bases, with 20 bases between the two germline ends.

Many counts were recorded for this clonotype. The chain uses TRBV12-3 or TRBV12-4 and TRBJ1-5; D possibly corresponds to TRBD1 (6 bases). V was cut by 1 base and J by 9 bases, with 10 bases left in between. The CDR3 extends over 13 amino acids. CDR3 loop: CASSLGRGPPQHF. The CDR3 DNA sequence: TGTGCCAGCAGTTTAGGACGGGGGCCGCCCCAGCATTTT.

This clonotype was detected only a few times. The chain is built from TRBV19 and TRBJ2-7, with D perhaps TRBD1 or TRBD2 (5 bases each). CDR1 and CDR2 (germline): LNHDA, SQIVND (reference sequence). CDR3 size: 15 residues. Between the trimmed V and J ends, which lost 4 bases and 0 bases, there was a span of 13 bases. The CDR3 protein is CASSRGRQNSYEQYF. For the CDR3, the DNA is TGTGCCAGTAGTAGGGGGAGACAGAACTCCTACGAGCAGTACTTC. The entire variable domain, with the rest obtained from reference TRBV19 and TRBJ2-7, is as follows: DGGITQSPKYLFRKEGQNVTLSCEQNLNHDAMYWYRQDPGQGLRLIYYSQIVNDFQKGDIAEGYSVSREKKESFPLTVTSAQKNPTAFYLCASSRGRQNSYEQYFGPGTRLTVT.

This clonotype occurred a few times. The V and J genes are TRBV9 and TRBJ1-4, with 8 bases aligning to TRBD1. Trimming at V came to 0 bases and at J to 0 bases, leaving 7 bases not matched to a gene. Per germline, CDR1 SGDLS and CDR2 YYNGEE. The CDR3 loop spans 18 amino acids. As DNA, the CDR3 is TGTGCCAGCAGCGTAGCCACAGGGACAGGCGCAACTAATGAAAAACTGTTTTTT. Its translation is CASSVATGTGATNEKLFF.

This clonotype was seen a few times. V and J are TRBV5-6 and TRBJ1-2; no reliable D call. The length of the CDR3 is 17 residues. Germline CDR1 is SGHDT and CDR2 is YYEEEE. Trimming left V 2 bases short and J 0 bases short, with 17 bases between. In nucleotides, the CDR3 is TGTGCCAGCAGCTTATTGTCTAGGACTCAAGCTAACTATGGCTACACCTTC. This translates into CASSLLSRTQANYGYTF.

The chain is built from TRBV3-1 and TRBJ1-2; D unresolved. The CDR3 loop spans 16 amino acids. Germline assignment: CDR1 LGHDT and CDR2 YNNKEL (reference sequence). Trimming pared 4 bases from V and 4 bases from J, leaving 19 bases between. CDR3 nucleotides: TGTGCCAGCAGCCCCAGAGGGTGGCAGATGGGCTATGGCTACACCTTC. Protein product: CASSPRGWQMGYGYTF.

This clonotype was recorded only once. V gene TRBV29-1 combines with J gene TRBJ1-3; 8 bases match TRBD1. The J segment lost 4 bases and the V segment lost 6 bases, leaving 8 bases of the junction unmatched. The CDR3 covers 14 residues. Germline CDR1 and CDR2: SQVTM and ANQGSEA. The CDR3 loop is CSVLTGATGNTIYF. The CDR3 DNA reads as TGCAGCGTCCTGACAGGGGCTACCGGAAACACCATATATTTT.

V usage is TRBV5-1 and J usage is TRBJ1-1; D is perhaps TRBD1 (5 bases). V dropped 3 bases and J dropped 0 bases, with 15 bases sitting between them. Germline CDR1 is SGHRS and CDR2 is YFSETQ. The CDR3 is 16 residues long. This CDR3 is CASSWDPRGMNTEAFF. The CDR3 DNA reads TGCGCCAGCAGCTGGGACCCAAGGGGTATGAACACTGAAGCTTTCTTT. The variable domain in full, with the rest retrieved from reference TRBV5-1 and TRBJ1-1, is KAGVTQTPRYLIKTRGQQVTLSCSPISGHRSVSWYQQTPGQGLQFLFEYFSETQRNKGNFPGRFSGRQFSNSRSEMNVSTLELGDSALYLCASSWDPRGMNTEAFFGQGTRLTVV.

This clonotype was found a few times. The gene calls are TRBV30 and TRBJ1-2; D is perhaps TRBD1 (5 bases). Germline CDR1 reads GTSNPN; CDR2 reads SVGIG (reference sequence). The CDR3 sequence is 12 residues long. The V end lost 4 bases, the J end lost 7 bases, and 13 bases lay between the germline ends. The CDR3: CAWNIGDSGYTF. The CDR3 nucleotides are TGTGCCTGGAACATAGGGGACTCTGGCTACACCTTC.

This clonotype appeared a few times. This chain joins TRBV3-1 and TRBJ1-3; no firm D call. This CDR3 is 14 amino acids long. Trimming cost V 4 bases and J 0 bases, with 7 bases left between them. Looked up from germline, CDR1 is LGHDT and CDR2 is YNNKEL (reference sequence). The CDR3 is CASSLISSGNTIYF. For the CDR3, the DNA is TGTGCCAGCAGCCTTATTTCCTCTGGAAACACCATATATTTT.

This clonotype was observed a few times. V gene TRBV6-5 combines with J gene TRBJ2-7; 9 bases map to TRBD1. Trimming removed 5 bases from V and 1 base from J; junction bases left unmatched: 3. Germline CDR1 is MNHEY and CDR2 is SVGAGI. The CDR3 is made up of 14 amino acids. CDR3 sequence (DNA): TGTGCCAGCAGTCGGGACAGGGATTCCTACGAGCAGTACTTC. Translating gives CASSRDRDSYEQYF.

This chain connects TRBV27 to TRBJ1-5, with D unresolved. Looked up from germline, CDR1 is MNHEY and CDR2 is SMNVEV (reference sequence). The ends were cut back, 5 bases at V and 2 bases at J, with 13 bases in the middle. This CDR3 comprises 15 residues. The CDR3 sequence: CASSVYSDGNQPQHF. CDR3 sequence (DNA): TGTGCCAGCAGTGTTTACTCCGATGGCAATCAGCCCCAGCATTTT.

This chain's CDR3 is CATSRDNENTEAFF. CDR3 DNA sequence: TGTGCCACCAGCAGAGATAATGAGAACACTGAAGCTTTCTTT. V and J are TRBV15 and TRBJ1-1; unclear D gene. CDR3 length: 14 amino acids. V was trimmed by 0 bases and J by 1 base, leaving 6 bases between them. The germline V gene encodes CDR1 LNHNV and CDR2 YYDKDF (reference sequence).

CDR3 residues: CASSYPFDGINTGELFF. The CDR3 coding sequence is TGTGCCAGCAGTTACCCCTTCGACGGGATTAACACCGGGGAGCTGTTTTTT. This chain uses TRBV6-5 with TRBJ2-2; maybe TRBD2 (5 bases). Germline values: CDR1 MNHEY, CDR2 SVGAGI. The CDR3 runs 17 residues. Trimming took 2 bases from V and 2 from J, leaving 15 bases between them.